The clone carrying this T cell receptor (beta chain) was picked up a small number of times. Germline-derived CDR1 and CDR2 are MNHEY and SVGEGT. This CDR3 comprises 13 residues. V shed 11 bases and J 8 bases; nucleotides not matched to a gene: 11. Semi-nested PCR with Nested Universal Primer A followed constant-region reverse priming of full-length variable regions. TCRdb itself ran the 5' RACE reads through MiXCR, one entry per CDR3 protein. The sample gives over 45,000 distinct CDR3 sequences, about 28% of which show up once; less than 2.5% is in the top ten. Tregs were sorted as CD4+CD25+CD127-/low cells.

This receptor was obtained from a female donor with breast cancer. Sequencing input: tumor-infiltrating Tregs sorted from the breast tumor. The chain recombines TRBV6-2 or TRBV6-3 with TRBJ2-1; 8 bases map to TRBD2. As DNA, the CDR3 is TGTGCCGGCATAAACGGGGGGGCCTATGAGCAGTTCTTC. Its protein is CAGINGGAYEQFF.